This TCR beta chain was profiled in a study of CD8 T cells in ankylosing spondylitis. Quantitative 5'-RACE with molecular barcodes generated TCR beta libraries. Via MiXCR, TCRdb re-called the 5' RACE reads, giving one row per CDR3 protein. The sample includes approximately 90,000 distinct CDR3 sequences, roughly 8.3% seen only once; the top ten take roughly 9.9%. Study-wide findings and caveats: Disease-associated clones were reportedly significantly overrepresented in matched ankylosing spondylitis synovial fluid. A TCR beta motif of eight or nine highly homologous variants seemed to mark ankylosing spondylitis blood. Reactive arthritis synovial fluid and blood were previously reported to contain some motif variants.

This clonotype was counted ten times or more. Its antigen is not identified. The receptor's source is a male donor with ankylosing spondylitis or in good health (not recorded which). The sequencing input was blood, either unsorted or a sorted T cell fraction (not recorded which).

In DNA, the CDR3 is TGCGCCAGCAGCCAAGATACATCCAGGAATGAGCAGTTCTTC. Protein sequence: CASSQDTSRNEQFF. The J gene is TRBJ2-1, the V gene TRBV4-3; D ambiguous. Germline lookup yields CDR1 LGHNA and CDR2 YSLEER. The CDR3 spans 14 residues. Trimming removed 0 bases from V and 7 bases from J, with 10 bases in between.